This note documents a single T cell receptor (beta chain) sequence. The data belong to a study of lymphopenia after photon versus proton radiotherapy. Germline lookup yields CDR1 SQVTM and CDR2 ANQGSEA. There are 13 residues in the CDR3. Trimming stripped 3 bases from V and 4 bases from J, with 12 bases between. Assay: immunoSEQ multiplex PCR; the TCRdb copy retains only in-frame clones and omits some. The data show approximately 91,000 clones, with 80% to 90% seen just once and over 1.2% held by the top ten. The sequence derives from a man aged 55-75 years with pancreatic cancer. This chain connects TRBV29-1 to TRBJ1-2; weak D call: TRBD1 (6 bases). Source: peripheral blood, taken from a patient treated with proton-based radiotherapy. The CDR3 loop reads CSVEDNRVYGYTF. In DNA form, the CDR3 reads TGCAGCGTTGAGGATAACAGGGTCTATGGCTACACCTTC.